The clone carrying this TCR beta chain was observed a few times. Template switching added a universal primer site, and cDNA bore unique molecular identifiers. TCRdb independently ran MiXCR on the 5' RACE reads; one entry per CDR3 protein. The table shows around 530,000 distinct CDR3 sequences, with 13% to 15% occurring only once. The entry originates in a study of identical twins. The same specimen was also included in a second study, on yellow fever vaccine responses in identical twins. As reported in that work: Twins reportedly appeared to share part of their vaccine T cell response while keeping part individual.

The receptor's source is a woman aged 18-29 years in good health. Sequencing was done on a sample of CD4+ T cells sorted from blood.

The CDR3 DNA reads TGTGCCAGCAGTTTACTCATGACAGGGTCCGTCGCTGAGCAGTTCTTC. Translating gives CASSLLMTGSVAEQFF. The rearrangement links TRBV6-5 to TRBJ2-1; 7 nucleotides agree with TRBD1. With 4 bases clipped from V and 9 bases from J, the junction kept 15 bases outside the gene matches. Germline assignment: CDR1 MNHEY and CDR2 SVGAGI. CDR3 size: 16 residues.